This is a list of T cell receptor beta chains from one sample in a study of blood T cell repertoires in COVID-19. Clones were read by immunoSEQ multiplex PCR, and TCRdb kept only the in-frame ones, dropping some. In the table there are 190,000 or so clones, more than 85% of which are singletons. Source material: peripheral blood. The receptors were gathered from a middle-aged man with active or convalescent COVID-19. CDR3s leave out the opening cysteine and the closing phenylalanine or tryptophan.

V gene: TRBV30; CDR3 length: 11; CDR3 protein: AWGGQLTGELF
V gene: TRBV10-2; CDR3 length: 14; CDR3 protein: ASTGTSGGAGETQY
V gene: TRBV20-1; CDR3 length: 10; CDR3 protein: SASVRYTEAF
V gene: TRBV28; CDR3 length: 11; CDR3 protein: ASNRQHNQPQH
V gene: TRBV9; CDR3 length: 14; CDR3 protein: ASSEGQVEGDYGYT
V gene: TRBV28; CDR3 length: 13; CDR3 protein: ASSFYRGGGQPQH
V gene: TRBV3-1/TRBV3-2; CDR3 length: 17; CDR3 protein: ASSQVWENMQPSSYEQY
V gene: TRBV19; CDR3 length: 12; CDR3 protein: ASFSQGPNQPQH
V gene: TRBV11-2; CDR3 length: 15; CDR3 protein: ASSLRRGDRGNNEQF
V gene: TRBV19; CDR3 length: 13; CDR3 protein: ASSIRQGGHYGYT
V gene: TRBV6-6; CDR3 length: 14; CDR3 protein: ASSYPPGGSSYEQY
V gene: TRBV19; CDR3 length: 15; CDR3 protein: ASRTSGGGPNTGELF
V gene: TRBV9; CDR3 length: 13; CDR3 protein: ASSGRGRLQETQY
V gene: TRBV28; CDR3 length: 13; CDR3 protein: ASSLWTDSNQPQH
V gene: TRBV5-8; CDR3 length: 12; CDR3 protein: ASSRTGPTDTQY
V gene: TRBV7-9; CDR3 length: 13; CDR3 protein: ASSLVGRGNNEQF
V gene: TRBV9; CDR3 length: 16; CDR3 protein: ASSERSRAGDKGETQY
V gene: TRBV5-1; CDR3 length: 13; CDR3 protein: ASSLVYGAQGEQY
V gene: TRBV5-6; CDR3 length: 13; CDR3 protein: ASSLGVGVFTEAF
V gene: TRBV6-6; CDR3 length: 13; CDR3 protein: ASSQTSGGQETQY
V gene: TRBV2; CDR3 length: 11; CDR3 protein: ASSESDREKAF
V gene: TRBV7-7; CDR3 length: 13; CDR3 protein: ASSLESIQGGKLF
V gene: TRBV30; CDR3 length: 11; CDR3 protein: AWNSGGRYEQY
V gene: TRBV19; CDR3 length: 13; CDR3 protein: ASSIRGGSYNEQF
V gene: TRBV19; CDR3 length: 11; CDR3 protein: ASKYRASEPQH
V gene: TRBV28; CDR3 length: 13; CDR3 protein: ASAGRDIGTDTQY
V gene: TRBV11-2; CDR3 length: 14; CDR3 protein: ASSSIGTGVFYEQY
V gene: TRBV30; CDR3 length: 12; CDR3 protein: AWNAGQVTDTQY
V gene: TRBV7-2; CDR3 length: 11; CDR3 protein: ASSLGREDEQY
V gene: TRBV7-8; CDR3 length: 10; CDR3 protein: ASSLDEGGYT
V gene: TRBV11-3; CDR3 length: 16; CDR3 protein: ASSLDRWGTGRSTEAF
V gene: TRBV28; CDR3 length: 14; CDR3 protein: ASSMWTGGRNTEAF
V gene: TRBV7-3; CDR3 length: 14; CDR3 protein: ASRPLFGGTYNEQF
V gene: TRBV24-1; CDR3 length: 11; CDR3 protein: ATQQGQGEKLF
V gene: TRBV4-3; CDR3 length: 14; CDR3 protein: ASSQGLISSYNEQF
V gene: TRBV30; CDR3 length: 9; CDR3 protein: AWTTGGGYT
V gene: TRBV24-1; CDR3 length: 15; CDR3 protein: ATADFSSTSGEVEQY
V gene: TRBV11-3; CDR3 length: 13; CDR3 protein: ASSLISGTSSEQY
V gene: TRBV28; CDR3 length: 12; CDR3 protein: ASSRGQSRETQY
V gene: TRBV10-1; CDR3 length: 12; CDR3 protein: ASSESSGNYEQY
V gene: TRBV13; CDR3 length: 13; CDR3 protein: ASSQYGTLSYEQY
V gene: TRBV9; CDR3 length: 13; CDR3 protein: ASSVGVLSTDTQY
V gene: TRBV6-6; CDR3 length: 12; CDR3 protein: ASSYRGLNYGYT
V gene: TRBV2; CDR3 length: 11; CDR3 protein: ASGSLGRGGAF
V gene: TRBV28; CDR3 length: 14; CDR3 protein: ASSGSGGAEGGEQF
V gene: TRBV29-1; CDR3 length: 9; CDR3 protein: SVEKGATQY
V gene: TRBV28; CDR3 length: 12; CDR3 protein: ASSFSGGGEKLF
V gene: TRBV27; CDR3 length: 13; CDR3 protein: ASSELRDGSGPQH
V gene: TRBV7-3; CDR3 length: 13; CDR3 protein: ASSSSLGGYNEQF
V gene: TRBV6-6; CDR3 length: 18; CDR3 protein: ASSLQPGRASGGSGETQY
V gene: TRBV5-8; CDR3 length: 14; CDR3 protein: ASSFSFDYDTDTQY
V gene: TRBV12-3/TRBV12-4; CDR3 length: 11; CDR3 protein: ASSLAGLETQY